The next 17 T cell receptor beta chains were all read from a single sample in a study of neoadjuvant nivolumab and ipilimumab in lung cancer. Data came from immunoSEQ multiplex PCR; TCRdb stores just in-frame clones and leaves some out. This table holds about 8,600 clones, approximately 80% found once. The sequencing here drew on tumor tissue, taken after neoadjuvant nivolumab, alone or with ipilimumab, at or shortly before surgery. The source is an adult with non-small cell lung cancer.

The chain links TRBV7-9 to TRBJ2-3; 9 nucleotides align to TRBD1. V lost 1 base and J lost 5; bases outside the gene matches: 4. In germline, CDR1 is SEHNR, CDR2 FQNEAQ (reference sequence). The CDR3 spans 15 residues. CDR3 nucleotides: TGTGCCAGCAGCTTAGGGAGGGACAGGGAAGATACGCAGTATTTT. Translation: CASSLGRDREDTQYF. The complete variable domain, with remaining parts taken from reference TRBV7-9 and TRBJ2-3, reads DTGVSQNPRHKITKRGQNVTFRCDPISEHNRLYWYRQTLGQGPEFLTYFQNEAQLEKSRLLSDRFSAERPKGSFSTLEIQRTEQGDSAMYLCASSLGRDREDTQYFGPGTRLTVL.

The gene calls are TRBV29-1 and TRBJ2-5, with D possibly matching TRBD1 (6 bases). Germline assignment: CDR1 SQVTM and CDR2 ANQGSEA. With 6 bases removed from V and 2 bases from J, the gap between germline ends came to 7 bases. The CDR3 extends over 11 amino acids. CDR3 loop: CSVGQQETQYF. The CDR3 region has the DNA TGCAGCGTCGGACAGCAAGAGACCCAGTACTTC.

V usage is TRBV4-1 and J usage is TRBJ2-7; D gene ambiguous. Deletions cut 1 base from V and 5 bases from J, with 15 bases between. The germline V gene encodes CDR1 MGHRA and CDR2 YSYEKL. This CDR3 is 15 amino acids long. The CDR3 sequence: CASSQGDGSRHEQYF. DNA of the CDR3: TGCGCCAGCAGCCAAGGAGATGGCAGTCGCCACGAGCAGTACTTC.

This sequence joins TRBV9 and TRBJ2-1; D is undetermined. Trimming took 1 base from V and 2 from J, leaving 10 bases between them. CDR1 is SGDLS, CDR2 YYNGEE, per germline. The CDR3 runs to 15 residues. For the CDR3, the DNA is TGTGCCAGCAGCGTAACGGGTCAGCCCTACAATGAGCAGTTCTTC. This gives the protein CASSVTGQPYNEQFF.

This clone was seen only a few times. The rearrangement links TRBV5-5 to TRBJ2-7, with D possibly being TRBD1 or TRBD2 (6 bases each). Germline CDR1 reads SGHKS; CDR2 reads YYEKEE (reference sequence). This CDR3 region has 14 residues. V lost 2 bases and J lost 2, with 11 bases in between. CDR3 in amino acids: CASSLTGAAYEQYF. The CDR3 DNA follows: TGTGCCAGCAGCTTAACGGGGGCCGCCTACGAGCAGTACTTC.

The chain joins TRBV30 to TRBJ1-5, with TRBD1 matching 7 bases. The CDR3 is 15 amino acids. Germline CDR1 is GTSNPN and CDR2 is SVGIG (reference sequence). V was pared by 1 base and J by 2 bases, with 5 bases of the junction left unmatched. CDR3 bases: TGTGCCTGGAGTGAGAAAACAGGGGGCAATCAGCCCCAGCATTTT. Protein sequence: CAWSEKTGGNQPQHF. Supplemented by reference TRBV30 and TRBJ1-5, the full variable domain reads SQTIHQWPATLVQPVGSPLSLECTVEGTSNPNLYWYRQAAGRGLQLLFYSVGIGQISSEVPQNLSASRPQDRQFILSSKKLLLSDSGFYLCAWSEKTGGNQPQHFGDGTRLSIL.

The rearrangement uses TRBV9 and TRBJ2-7; D is perhaps TRBD1 (6 bases). V was cut by 0 bases and J by 2 bases, with 15 bases left in between. In germline, CDR1 is SGDLS, CDR2 YYNGEE. The CDR3 runs to 16 residues. Here the CDR3 DNA reads TGTGCCAGCAGCGTAGGACGGCAGGGGTTCCCCTACGAGCAGTACTTC. Protein sequence: CASSVGRQGFPYEQYF. The full variable domain, completed using reference TRBV9 and TRBJ2-7, is DSGVTQTPKHLITATGQRVTLRCSPRSGDLSVYWYQQSLDQGLQFLIQYYNGEERAKGNILERFSAQQFPDLHSELNLSSLELGDSALYFCASSVGRQGFPYEQYFGPGTRLTVT.

The J gene is TRBJ1-2, the V gene TRBV6-6; TRBD1 agrees at 7 bases. Germline V gene lookup returns CDR1 MNHNY and CDR2 SVGAGI (reference sequence). The CDR3 sequence is 15 residues long. V dropped 6 bases and J dropped 0; count of bases not matched to a gene: 7. Here the CDR3 reads CASRSQGRANYGYTF. The CDR3 DNA reads as TGTGCCAGCAGGTCACAGGGGAGAGCTAACTATGGCTACACCTTC.

This clone has only a few counts. The rearrangement uses TRBV19 and TRBJ2-7; 7 bases line up with TRBD1. V lost 6 bases to trimming and J lost 1 base; unmatched junction nucleotides: 0. The CDR3 is made up of 12 amino acids. In germline, CDR1 is LNHDA, CDR2 SQIVND (reference sequence). CDR3 amino acids: CASRDRSYEQYF. CDR3 sequence (DNA): TGTGCCAGTAGGGACAGGTCCTACGAGCAGTACTTC.

The V gene is TRBV10-2, the J gene TRBJ2-1, with D possibly TRBD2 on 6 matching bases. The V and J ends lost 5 bases and 0 bases respectively, with 11 bases between them. CDR3 length: 15 residues. Per germline, CDR1 WSHSY and CDR2 SAAADI. The CDR3 loop is CASSSAGSSYNEQFF. CDR3 sequence (DNA): TGCGCCAGCAGTTCCGCGGGAAGCTCCTACAATGAGCAGTTCTTC.

This chain links TRBV18 with TRBJ1-2; 7 bases agree with TRBD1. Germline CDR1 reads KGHSH; CDR2 reads LQKENI. This CDR3 is 14 amino acids long. Germline trimming cut 2 bases from V and 9 bases from J; bases unmatched to any gene: 9. In DNA, the CDR3 is TGTGCCAGCTCACCAGGATCGACAGGGTCCAGCTACACCTTC. As protein: CASSPGSTGSSYTF. Full variable domain (rest looked up from reference TRBV18 and TRBJ1-2): NAGVMQNPRHLVRRRGQEARLRCSPMKGHSHVYWYRQLPEEGLKFMVYLQKENIIDESGMPKERFSAEFPKEGPSILRIQQVVRGDSAAYFCASSPGSTGSSYTFGSGTRLTVV.

The CDR3 DNA is TGTGCCAGCAGCTTAGGCAGGCGCTCCTACAATGAGCAGTTCTTC. This sequence encodes CASSLGRRSYNEQFF. The rearrangement uses TRBV7-3 and TRBJ2-1; the D is unclear. Trimming removed 2 bases at V and 0 bases at J, with 8 bases between. Per germline, CDR1 SGHTA and CDR2 FQGTGA. CDR3 length equals 15 residues.

The genes are TRBV16 and TRBJ2-1; D is uncertain. Germline lookup yields CDR1 KGHSY and CDR2 FQNENV. This CDR3 contains 16 residues. V lost 0 bases and J lost 0, with 9 bases in between. In nucleotides, the CDR3 is TGTGCCAGCAGCCAATCGGCCAGATCCTCCTACAATGAGCAGTTCTTC. It translates to CASSQSARSSYNEQFF.

The rearrangement links TRBV9 to TRBJ2-7; possibly TRBD2 for D (6 bases). This CDR3 is built from 14 residues. CDR1 SGDLS and CDR2 YYNGEE come from the germline V gene. V lost 1 base and J lost 4, with 12 bases in between. The CDR3 sequence is CASSVHPGSYEQYF. The CDR3 DNA follows: TGTGCCAGCAGCGTACATCCCGGGAGTTACGAGCAGTACTTC.

The genes are TRBV5-4 and TRBJ2-1; a weak D match, TRBD1 (5 bases). This CDR3 comprises 15 residues. The germline V gene encodes CDR1 SGHNT and CDR2 YYREEE (reference sequence). V was pared by 0 bases and J by 5 bases, with 12 bases between. CDR3: CASSLGQGVDNEQFF. CDR3 in DNA: TGTGCCAGCAGCTTGGGGCAGGGCGTCGACAATGAGCAGTTCTTC.

This chain connects TRBV12-5 to TRBJ2-1; TRBD1 matches 8 bases. V lost 7 bases and J lost 2; bases outside the gene matches: 4. The CDR3 loop spans 14 amino acids. Germline loops: CDR1 LGHNT, CDR2 FRNRAP. The CDR3 reads CASAPGQAYNEQFF. CDR3 bases: TGTGCTAGTGCCCCGGGACAGGCCTACAATGAGCAGTTCTTC.

There are a few counts of this clone. The rearrangement links TRBV19 to TRBJ2-7; D remains ambiguous. CDR1 and CDR2 from the germline V gene are LNHDA and SQIVND (reference sequence). V gave up 5 bases and J gave up 2 bases, with 16 bases separating them. CDR3 length: 15 residues. This CDR3 is CASSRTLTQTYEQYF. In DNA form, the CDR3 reads TGTGCCAGTAGTCGAACCTTAACCCAAACCTACGAGCAGTACTTC.